This entry concerns a single T cell receptor beta chain. Its antigen is still unknown. Germline assignment: CDR1 MNHNS and CDR2 SASEGT. The CDR3 is 12 amino acids. Trimming left V 4 bases short and J 4 bases short, with 7 bases between. The entry originates in a study of shared clonotypes between healthy human individuals. Study results and caveats: Non-shared clonotypes had lower generation probabilities than those shared by all four donors. Clonotype sharing among donors was expected to depend on sequencing depth. It was observed that approximately 5% of naive CD4 clonotypes were shared across several donors.

Sequenced by immunoSEQ multiplex PCR; TCRdb stores in-frame clones only, minus some. In the table there are about 2.4 million clones, 93% of which are singletons. The CD4+ fraction was divided into a CD45RA+ naive subset and a CD45RA-negative memory subset. The gene calls are TRBV6-1 and TRBJ1-1; D is uncertain. Sequencing used naive CD4+ T cells from PBMCs. Described subset: CD45RA+ positively selected. The TCR sequence derives from a man aged 18 to 30 in good health. Some clones in this sample may be carry-over from other donors' samples. CDR3 residues: CASSVWGTEAFF. Here the CDR3 DNA reads TGTGCCAGCAGTGTTTGGGGCACTGAAGCTTTCTTT.